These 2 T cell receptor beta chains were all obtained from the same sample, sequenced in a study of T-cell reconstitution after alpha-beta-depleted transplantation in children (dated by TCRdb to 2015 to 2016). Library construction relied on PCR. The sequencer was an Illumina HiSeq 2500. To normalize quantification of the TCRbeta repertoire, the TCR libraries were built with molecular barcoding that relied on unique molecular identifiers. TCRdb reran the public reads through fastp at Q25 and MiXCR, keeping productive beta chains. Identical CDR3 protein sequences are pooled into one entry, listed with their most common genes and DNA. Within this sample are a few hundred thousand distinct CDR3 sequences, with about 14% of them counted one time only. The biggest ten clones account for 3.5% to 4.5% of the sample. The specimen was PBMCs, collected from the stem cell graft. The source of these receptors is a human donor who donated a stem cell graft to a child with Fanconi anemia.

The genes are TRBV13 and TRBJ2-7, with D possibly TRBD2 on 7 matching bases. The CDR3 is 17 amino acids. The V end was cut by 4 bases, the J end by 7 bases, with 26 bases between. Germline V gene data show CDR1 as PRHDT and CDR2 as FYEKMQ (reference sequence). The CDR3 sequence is CASSSLSAPGQAGEQYF. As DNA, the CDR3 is TGTGCCAGCAGCTCCTTATCGGCACCGGGACAAGCGGGAGAGCAGTACTTC. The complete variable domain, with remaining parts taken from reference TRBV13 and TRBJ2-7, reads AAGVIQSPRHLIKEKRETATLKCYPIPRHDTVYWYQQGPGQDPQFLISFYEKMQSDKGSIPDRFSAQQFSDYHSELNMSSLELGDSALYFCASSSLSAPGQAGEQYFGPGTRLTVT.

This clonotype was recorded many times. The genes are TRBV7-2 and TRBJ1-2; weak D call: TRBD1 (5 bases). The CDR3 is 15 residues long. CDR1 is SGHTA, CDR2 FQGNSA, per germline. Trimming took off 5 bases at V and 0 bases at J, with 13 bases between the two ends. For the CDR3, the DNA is TGTGCCAGCAGCAGAGACAGCTTAGCTAACTATGGCTACACCTTC. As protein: CASSRDSLANYGYTF.